The 7 T cell receptor beta chains below were found in one sample sequenced in a study of cytomegalovirus exposure and HLA in healthy donors. Primers for the PCR totalled 60 Vbeta and 13 Jbeta. The assay was immunoSEQ multiplex PCR, and TCRdb's table has in-frame clones only and misses some. Among about 140,000 clones listed, about 70% were seen once. Sequences were obtained from PBMCs. These receptor sequences come from a man aged 25-45 years in good health and CMV-seropositive.

The rearrangement uses TRBV5-8 and TRBJ2-1; D remains ambiguous. V gave up 5 bases and J gave up 0 bases, with 15 bases separating them. Looked up from germline, CDR1 is SGHTS and CDR2 is YDEGEE. The CDR3 consists of 16 residues. CDR3 nucleotides: TGTGCCAGCAGGCATAGACTGGTGAGCTCCTACAATGAGCAGTTCTTC. This translates into CASRHRLVSSYNEQFF.

The chain is built from TRBV6-4 and TRBJ2-7; 9 nucleotides align to TRBD1. Germline CDR1 and CDR2: MRHNA and SNTAGT. This CDR3 comprises 16 residues. The V gene end was trimmed by 4 bases and the J gene end by 4 bases; junction bases not matched to a gene: 11. The DNA for the CDR3 is TGTGCCAGCAGTGCCCTGGGATGGGACAGGGAATACGAGCAGTACTTC. Encoded protein: CASSALGWDREYEQYF.

This rearrangement joins TRBV7-6 to TRBJ2-1; 13 bases match TRBD2. The V segment lost 4 bases and the J segment 8 bases; nucleotides outside the gene matches: 8. The CDR3 runs 16 residues. Germline V gene lookup returns CDR1 SGHVS and CDR2 FNYEAQ. The CDR3 region is CASSSGLAGPHDEQFF. CDR3 nucleotide sequence: TGTGCCAGCAGCTCGGGACTAGCGGGACCCCATGATGAGCAGTTCTTC.

V gene TRBV7-3 combines with J gene TRBJ1-1; D remains unclear. The V end lost 5 bases, the J end lost 1 base, and 11 bases lay between the germline ends. This CDR3 spans 14 amino acids. Per the germline V gene, CDR1 is SGHTA and CDR2 is FQGTGA. The CDR3 loop is CASSPSSGNTEAFF. The CDR3 DNA reads TGTGCCAGCAGCCCATCGTCGGGGAACACTGAAGCTTTCTTT.

Only a few counts were recorded for this clone. The V call is TRBV28, the J call TRBJ2-1; D is perhaps TRBD2 (7 bases). V was clipped by 5 bases and J by 0 bases, with 11 bases between them. The CDR3 extends over 15 amino acids. Germline CDR1 and CDR2: MDHEN and SYDVKM. The DNA for the CDR3 is TGTGCCAGCAGTGGGGGGGGCGTCTCCTACAATGAGCAGTTCTTC. This translates into CASSGGGVSYNEQFF. The full variable domain, in which reference TRBV28 and TRBJ2-1 provide the parts outside the CDR3, is DVKVTQSSRYLVKRTGEKVFLECVQDMDHENMFWYRQDPGLGLRLIYFSYDVKMKEKGDIPEGYSVSREKKERFSLILESASTNQTSMYLCASSGGGVSYNEQFFGPGTRLTVL.

The gene calls are TRBV5-1 and TRBJ1-2; 7 nucleotides align to TRBD1. The CDR3 is 12 residues long. V lost 2 bases, J lost 6 bases, and 1 base stayed unmatched. Per germline, CDR1 SGHRS and CDR2 YFSETQ. CDR3 residues: CASSFQGDGYTF. The CDR3, as DNA: TGCGCCAGCAGCTTTCAGGGGGATGGCTACACCTTC. The complete variable domain, with remaining parts taken from reference TRBV5-1 and TRBJ1-2, reads KAGVTQTPRYLIKTRGQQVTLSCSPISGHRSVSWYQQTPGQGLQFLFEYFSETQRNKGNFPGRFSGRQFSNSRSEMNVSTLELGDSALYLCASSFQGDGYTFGSGTRLTVV.

The rearrangement links TRBV29-1 to TRBJ2-3; 8 positions agree with TRBD2. The length of the CDR3 is 15 residues. The V gene end was trimmed by 8 bases and the J gene end by 9 bases; junction bases not matched to a gene: 19. Looked up from germline, CDR1 is SQVTM and CDR2 is ANQGSEA. The CDR3: CSYILAGGPLSTQYF. The CDR3 nucleotides read TGCAGCTATATACTGGCGGGAGGCCCTTTATCCACGCAGTATTTT.